The clone carrying this T cell receptor beta chain occurred many times. The antigen remains undetermined. Quantitative 5'-RACE with molecular barcodes generated TCR beta libraries. A single record per CDR3 protein comes from TCRdb applying MiXCR to the 5' RACE reads. Among under 550,000 distinct CDR3 sequences listed, roughly 25% were seen once. This sample was taken from a study of CD8 T cells in ankylosing spondylitis. General study results and limits: With a CD8+ phenotype, disease-linked clones were relatively rare in peripheral blood. A TCR beta motif made of fewer than ten highly homologous variants seemed typical of ankylosing spondylitis blood.

Germline CDR1 reads SEHNR; CDR2 reads FQNEAQ (reference sequence). The CDR3 covers 16 residues. Deletions cut 2 bases from V and 0 bases from J, with 11 bases between. The sequenced material came from blood, either unsorted or a sorted T cell fraction (not recorded which). This chain joins TRBV7-9 and TRBJ2-4; D is perhaps TRBD1 (7 bases). This TCR was recovered from a male donor with ankylosing spondylitis. CDR3 loop: CASSLRQGGAKNIQYF. For the CDR3, the DNA is TGTGCCAGCAGCTTACGTCAGGGGGGAGCCAAAAACATTCAGTACTTC.